These 21 T cell receptor beta chains share one sample of origin, sequenced in a study of blood T cells in healthy people across ages. A J-beta primer mix and a sample-barcoded 5' primer were used in a second PCR of roughly 6 to 12 cycles. TCRdb itself ran the 5' RACE reads through MiXCR, one entry per CDR3 protein. The profile covers 1,500,000 or so distinct CDR3 sequences, with approximately 39% appearing a single time and roughly 3.7% taken by the ten largest. The sequenced sample was blood. The receptors stem from a woman in her late teens or twenties in good health.

Only a few counts were recorded for this clonotype. The rearrangement joins TRBV28 to TRBJ1-1; D uncertain. The CDR3 is 14 amino acids. V lost 0 bases and J 3 bases, leaving 8 bases between the germline ends. The germline V gene encodes CDR1 MDHEN and CDR2 SYDVKM. CDR3 sequence (DNA): TGTGCCAGCAGTTTATGGCGAATGGACACTGAAGCTTTCTTT. It encodes CASSLWRMDTEAFF. Based on the CDR3 plus reference TRBV28 and TRBJ1-1, the full variable domain is DVKVTQSSRYLVKRTGEKVFLECVQDMDHENMFWYRQDPGLGLRLIYFSYDVKMKEKGDIPEGYSVSREKKERFSLILESASTNQTSMYLCASSLWRMDTEAFFGQGTRLTVV.

This clonotype has only a few counts. The rearrangement links TRBV29-1 to TRBJ2-7; 11 bases match TRBD2. The germline gives CDR1 SQVTM, CDR2 ANQGSEA. The CDR3 is 15 residues long. Trimming took 4 bases from V and 1 from J; bases not matched to a gene: 6. The CDR3 bases are TGCAGCGTTGGCGGTACTAGCGGGAGTTCCTACGAGCAGTACTTC. Translation gives CSVGGTSGSSYEQYF.

J is TRBJ2-1 and V is TRBV4-3; tentative D call: TRBD1 (5 bases). With 3 bases removed from V and 1 base from J, the gap between germline ends came to 10 bases. The CDR3 loop spans 15 amino acids. Germline values: CDR1 LGHNA, CDR2 YSLEER. CDR3 protein: CASSHGASSYNEQFF. DNA of the CDR3: TGCGCCAGCAGCCATGGGGCTAGTTCCTACAATGAGCAGTTCTTC.

The rearrangement links TRBV6-6 to TRBJ1-5, with D tentatively TRBD1 (5 bases). Germline V lookup: CDR1 MNHNY, CDR2 SVGAGI (reference sequence). The ends were cut back, 3 bases at V and 4 bases at J, with 13 bases in the middle. The CDR3 extends over 15 amino acids. CDR3: CASSYRQIENQPQHF. As DNA, the CDR3 is TGTGCCAGCAGTTATCGACAGATAGAGAATCAGCCCCAGCATTTT.

The gene calls are TRBV27 and TRBJ2-1; TRBD2 matches at 13 bases. The J segment lost 6 bases and the V segment lost 2 bases, leaving 4 bases of the junction unmatched. The CDR3 contains 16 residues. The germline CDR1 and CDR2 sequences are MNHEY and SMNVEV (reference sequence). The CDR3 here is CASSLGLAGALNEQFF. The DNA for the CDR3 is TGTGCCAGCAGTTTAGGACTAGCGGGAGCCCTCAATGAGCAGTTCTTC.

The CDR3 DNA reads TGCGCCAGCAGCCAAGAGCCAAGGCGGGTTTCGGATACGCAGTATTTT. Translated: CASSQEPRRVSDTQYF. This chain connects TRBV4-1 to TRBJ2-3, with a weak D call TRBD2 (5 bases). Germline CDR1 and CDR2: MGHRA and YSYEKL. V dropped 0 bases and J dropped 6 bases, with 16 bases sitting between them. This CDR3 comprises 16 residues.

This chain uses TRBV6-2 or TRBV6-3 with TRBJ2-3, with D unresolved. CDR3 size: 15 residues. Per the germline V gene, CDR1 is MNHEY and CDR2 is SVGEGT. V was cut by 4 bases and J by 0 bases, with 11 bases left in between. CDR3 protein: CASSSKTSSTDTQYF. CDR3 bases: TGTGCCAGCAGTTCCAAGACTTCGAGCACAGATACGCAGTATTTT.

Worth noting for this clonotype: The conserved closing phenylalanine or tryptophan is absent in this CDR3, likely reflecting a read error. The V call is TRBV20-1, the J call TRBJ2-7; 15 positions agree with TRBD2. The CDR3 runs to 18 residues. Germline V gene sequence: CDR1 DFQATT, CDR2 SNEGSKA (reference sequence). V lost 1 base, J lost 1 base, and 8 bases stayed unmatched. CDR3 protein: CSARGGLAGGPESYEQYL. The DNA for the CDR3 is TGCAGTGCTAGAGGCGGACTAGCGGGAGGGCCCGAGTCCTACGAGCAGTACCTC.

This clonotype was counted a few times. The chain links TRBV12-3 or TRBV12-4 to TRBJ2-1, with 10 bases lining up with TRBD2. The junction had 12 bases not matched to a gene; V was cut back by 8 bases and J by 8 bases. CDR3 length: 15 residues. CDR3 amino acids: CASGLAGGTRDEQFF. Here the CDR3 DNA reads TGTGCCAGCGGCTTAGCGGGAGGCACCAGGGATGAGCAGTTCTTC.

This clonotype came up a few times. The chain employs TRBV3-1 and TRBJ2-7; D is perhaps TRBD1 or TRBD2 (5 bases each). This CDR3 contains 15 residues. V lost 2 bases, J lost 7 bases, and 18 bases lay in between. The germline V gene has CDR1 LGHDT and CDR2 YNNKEL (reference sequence). This CDR3 is CASSQRDPAYNEQYF. The CDR3 DNA follows: TGTGCCAGCAGCCAACGGGACCCAGCCTACAATGAGCAGTACTTC.

CDR3 nucleotides: TGTGCCAGTAAAGTCCACAAGGGGCACACTGAAGCTTTCTTT. Residues: CASKVHKGHTEAFF. The gene calls are TRBV6-6 and TRBJ1-1, with D tentatively TRBD1 (5 bases). The V and J ends lost 9 bases and 3 bases respectively, with 17 bases between them. Germline loops: CDR1 MNHNY, CDR2 SVGAGI (reference sequence). CDR3 length: 14 residues.

This chain uses TRBV29-1 with TRBJ2-5; no reliable D call. The V gene lost 6 bases and the J gene lost 2 bases, with 13 bases spanning the gap. Germline loops: CDR1 SQVTM, CDR2 ANQGSEA. CDR3 length equals 13 residues. The CDR3 sequence: CSVGLGSQETQYF. The DNA for the CDR3 is TGCAGCGTGGGTCTAGGTAGTCAAGAGACCCAGTACTTC.

The chain is built from TRBV20-1 and TRBJ2-3, with D unresolved. This CDR3 is 12 amino acids long. Deletions cut 7 bases from V and 2 bases from J, with 10 bases between. Germline loops: CDR1 DFQATT, CDR2 SNEGSKA (reference sequence). The chain's CDR3 is CSGLYLTDTQYF. The CDR3 DNA is TGCAGTGGACTGTATCTCACAGATACGCAGTATTTT.

This clonotype occurred many times. This chain joins TRBV3-1 and TRBJ2-1; 9 bases fit TRBD2. Germline CDR1 reads LGHDT; CDR2 reads YNNKEL (reference sequence). The J segment lost 4 bases and the V segment lost 2 bases, leaving 6 bases of the junction unmatched. The CDR3 runs 16 residues. The CDR3 spells CASSQSGTSRYNEQFF. The CDR3 DNA is TGTGCCAGCAGCCAATCCGGGACTAGCAGGTACAATGAGCAGTTCTTC.

This clonotype was detected a few times. The chain links TRBV3-1 to TRBJ1-1; D is undetermined. The CDR3 is 14 residues long. Trimming took off 2 bases at V and 2 bases at J, with 9 bases between the two ends. Germline assignment: CDR1 LGHDT and CDR2 YNNKEL (reference sequence). The chain's CDR3 is CASSQPRLNTEAFF. CDR3 DNA: TGTGCCAGCAGCCAACCAAGACTAAACACTGAAGCTTTCTTT.

The V gene is TRBV28, the J gene TRBJ1-1; 7 bases fit TRBD1. Per the germline V gene, CDR1 is MDHEN and CDR2 is SYDVKM. The V gene end was trimmed by 6 bases and the J gene end by 7 bases; junction bases not matched to a gene: 8. This CDR3 is built from 13 residues. Here the CDR3 DNA reads TGTGCCAGCAGCCAACAGGGGACTAGTGAAGCTTTCTTT. Translated: CASSQQGTSEAFF.

On this clonotype: A read error is possible here, since a much larger clone lies one base away. The rearrangement uses TRBV20-1 and TRBJ1-1; D is perhaps TRBD1 (5 bases). The germline gives CDR1 DFQATT, CDR2 SNEGSKA (reference sequence). The CDR3 loop spans 13 amino acids. The V and J ends lost 1 base and 1 base respectively, with 7 bases between them. The CDR3, as DNA: TGCAGTGCTAGAGGACAGTCGAACACTGAAGCTTTCTTT. Protein: CSARGQSNTEAFF.

The V call is TRBV6-1, the J call TRBJ2-1; tentative D call: TRBD1 (5 bases). Germline CDR1 and CDR2: MNHNS and SASEGT. The V end lost 1 base, the J end lost 4 bases, and 11 bases lay between the germline ends. The CDR3 loop spans 15 amino acids. CDR3 DNA sequence: TGTGCCAGCAGTGAAGTAGGGGTCCCTTACAATGAGCAGTTCTTC. This translates into CASSEVGVPYNEQFF.

The chain has TRBV2 and TRBJ2-1; 10 positions match TRBD1. The CDR3 spans 13 residues. V lost 10 bases, J lost 5 bases, and 5 bases stayed unmatched. Germline V gene sequence: CDR1 SNHLY, CDR2 FYNNEI. CDR3 loop: CATDRGLNNEQFF. CDR3 nucleotide sequence: TGTGCCACCGACAGGGGGCTCAACAATGAGCAGTTCTTC.

This clonotype was detected a few times. V is TRBV20-1 and J is TRBJ2-3; 11 bases are shared with TRBD2. V gave up 3 bases and J gave up 2 bases; unmatched junction bases: 4. Germline CDR1 reads DFQATT; CDR2 reads SNEGSKA (reference sequence). The CDR3 sequence is 15 residues long. DNA of the CDR3: TGCAGTGCTAGCGGGACTAGCGGTTTCACAGATACGCAGTATTTT. Translating gives CSASGTSGFTDTQYF.

The V call is TRBV30, the J call TRBJ1-2; TRBD1 might be the D (5 bases). CDR1 is GTSNPN and CDR2 is SVGIG in the germline V gene (reference sequence). The CDR3 is made up of 13 amino acids. V shed 0 bases and J shed 6 bases, with 11 bases lying between them. In DNA, the CDR3 is TGTGCCTGGAGTGTTAGGGGACCAAATGGCTACACCTTC. Translation: CAWSVRGPNGYTF.